What follows are 2 T cell receptor beta chains derived from one specimen sequenced in a study of blood T cell repertoires in COVID-19. Profiling relied on immunoSEQ multiplex PCR, and the TCRdb table lists in-frame clones only, not all of them. The sample includes 84,000 or so clones, roughly 85% of them seen just once. The sequencing input was peripheral blood. The receptors here all came from a man in his fifties or sixties with acute or convalescent COVID-19.

The chain carries TRBV2 and TRBJ2-1, with 7 bases that match TRBD1. CDR1 is SNHLY and CDR2 is FYNNEI in the germline V gene. The J segment lost 5 bases and the V segment lost 6 bases, leaving 4 bases of the junction unmatched. There are 13 residues in the CDR3. DNA for the CDR3: TGTGCCAGCAGGGTGGACAGGCACAATGAGCAGTTCTTC. This gives the protein CASRVDRHNEQFF. The complete variable domain, with remaining parts taken from reference TRBV2 and TRBJ2-1, reads EPEVTQTPSHQVTQMGQEVILRCVPISNHLYFYWYRQILGQKVEFLVSFYNNEISEKSEIFDDQFSVERPDGSNFTLKIRSTKLEDSAMYFCASRVDRHNEQFFGPGTRLTVL.

V usage is TRBV10-3 and J usage is TRBJ2-1, with 9 bases that match TRBD2. From germline, CDR1 is ENHRY and CDR2 SYGVKD. With V trimmed by 3 bases and J by 9 bases, 12 bases remained unmatched. The CDR3 is made up of 16 amino acids. In DNA form, the CDR3 reads TGTGCCATCAGTGACGCGCTAGCGGGGCCGGGGGGTGAGCAGTTCTTC. Translated, it gives CAISDALAGPGGEQFF.